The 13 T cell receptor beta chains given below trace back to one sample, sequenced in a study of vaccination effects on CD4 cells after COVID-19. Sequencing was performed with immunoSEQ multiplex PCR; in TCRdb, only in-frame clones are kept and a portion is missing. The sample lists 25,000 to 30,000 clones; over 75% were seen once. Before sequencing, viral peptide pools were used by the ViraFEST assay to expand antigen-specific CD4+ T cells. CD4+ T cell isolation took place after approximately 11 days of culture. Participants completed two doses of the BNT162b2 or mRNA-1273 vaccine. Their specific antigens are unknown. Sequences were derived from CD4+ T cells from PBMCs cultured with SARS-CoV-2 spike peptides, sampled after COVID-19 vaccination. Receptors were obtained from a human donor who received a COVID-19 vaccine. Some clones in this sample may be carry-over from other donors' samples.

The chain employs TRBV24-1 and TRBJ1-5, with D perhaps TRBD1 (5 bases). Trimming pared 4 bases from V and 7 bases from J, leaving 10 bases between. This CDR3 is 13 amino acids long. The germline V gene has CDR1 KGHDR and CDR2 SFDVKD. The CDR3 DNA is TGTGCCACCAGTGACCCGCGGGGGCAGCCCCAGCATTTT. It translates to CATSDPRGQPQHF.

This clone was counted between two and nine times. CDR3 nucleotides: TGTGCAAGTCGCGCCTACGAGCAGTACGTC. Its protein is CASRAYEQYV. This rearrangement joins TRBV12-2 to TRBJ2-7. TRBV12-2 is reported as a pseudogene. The CDR3 is 10 amino acids.

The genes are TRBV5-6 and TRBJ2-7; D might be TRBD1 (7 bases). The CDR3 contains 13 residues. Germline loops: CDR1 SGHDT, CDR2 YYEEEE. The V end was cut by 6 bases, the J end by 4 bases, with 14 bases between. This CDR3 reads CASTRGDGYEQYV. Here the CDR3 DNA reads TGTGCCAGCACCAGGGGGGACGGTTACGAGCAGTACGTC.

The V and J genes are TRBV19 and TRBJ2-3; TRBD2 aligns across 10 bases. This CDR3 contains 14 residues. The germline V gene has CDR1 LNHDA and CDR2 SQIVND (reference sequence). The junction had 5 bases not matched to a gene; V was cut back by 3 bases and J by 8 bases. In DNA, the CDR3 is TGTGCCAGTAGTATGCCTAGCGGGGGTCGTACGCAGTATTTT. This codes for CASSMPSGGRTQYF.

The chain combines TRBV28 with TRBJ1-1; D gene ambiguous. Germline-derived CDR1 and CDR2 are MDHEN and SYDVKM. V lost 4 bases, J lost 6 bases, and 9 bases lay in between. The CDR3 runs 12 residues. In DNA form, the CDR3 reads TGTGCCAGCAGTTGGACCTTAGCTGAAGCTTTCTTT. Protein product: CASSWTLAEAFF.

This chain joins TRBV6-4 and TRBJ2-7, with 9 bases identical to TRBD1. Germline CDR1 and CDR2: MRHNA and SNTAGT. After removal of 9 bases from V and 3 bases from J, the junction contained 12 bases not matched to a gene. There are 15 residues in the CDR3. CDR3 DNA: TGTGCCAGGGGAAACAGGGGGCCCCTCCACTACGAGCAGTACGTC. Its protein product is CARGNRGPLHYEQYV.

Here the CDR3 reads CASSTFVAGGREQYV. DNA of the CDR3: TGTGCCAGCAGTACTTTCGTAGCAGGGGGCCGCGAGCAGTACGTC. The chain joins TRBV6-5 to TRBJ2-7, with TRBD1 matching 8 bases. The CDR3 consists of 15 residues. The V and J ends lost 5 bases and 6 bases, in that order; junction bases with no gene match: 12. CDR1 is MNHEY and CDR2 is SVGAGI in the germline V gene.

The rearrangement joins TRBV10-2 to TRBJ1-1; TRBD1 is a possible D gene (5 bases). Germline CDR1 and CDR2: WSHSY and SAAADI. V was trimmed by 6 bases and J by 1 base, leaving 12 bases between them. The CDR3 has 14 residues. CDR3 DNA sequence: TGCGCCAGCAGGAGGGGACCGTCGAACACTGAAGCTTTCTTT. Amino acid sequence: CASRRGPSNTEAFF.

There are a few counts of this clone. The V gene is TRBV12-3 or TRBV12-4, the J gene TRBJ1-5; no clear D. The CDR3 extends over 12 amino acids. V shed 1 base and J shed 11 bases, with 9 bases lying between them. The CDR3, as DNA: TGTGCCAGCAGTTTAGACACTCGGGCCCAGCATTTT. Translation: CASSLDTRAQHF.

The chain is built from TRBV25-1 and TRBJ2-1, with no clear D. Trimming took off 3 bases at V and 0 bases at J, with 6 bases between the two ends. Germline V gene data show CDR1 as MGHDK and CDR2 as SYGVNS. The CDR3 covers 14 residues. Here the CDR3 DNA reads TGTGCCAGCAGTGATCGTCCCTCCTACAATGAGCAGTTCTTC. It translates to CASSDRPSYNEQFF.

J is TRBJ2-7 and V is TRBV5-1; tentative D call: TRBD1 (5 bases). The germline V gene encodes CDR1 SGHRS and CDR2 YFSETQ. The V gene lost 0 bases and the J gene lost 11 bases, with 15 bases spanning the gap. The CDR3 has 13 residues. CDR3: CASSLGVGVEKYV. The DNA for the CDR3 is TGCGCCAGCAGCTTGGGTGTAGGGGTTGAGAAGTACGTC.

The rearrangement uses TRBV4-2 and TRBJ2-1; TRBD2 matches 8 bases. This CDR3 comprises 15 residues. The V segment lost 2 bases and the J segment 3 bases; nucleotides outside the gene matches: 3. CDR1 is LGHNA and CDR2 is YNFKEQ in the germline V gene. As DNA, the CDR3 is TGTGCCAGCAGCCAAACGGGAGGGAGCTACAATGAGCAGTTCTTC. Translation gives CASSQTGGSYNEQFF.

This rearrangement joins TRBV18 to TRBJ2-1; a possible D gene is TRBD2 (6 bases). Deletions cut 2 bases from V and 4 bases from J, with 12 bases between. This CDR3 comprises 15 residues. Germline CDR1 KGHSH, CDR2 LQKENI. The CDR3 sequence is CASSPFGGNYNEQFF. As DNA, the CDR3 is TGTGCCAGCTCACCATTCGGGGGAAATTACAATGAGCAGTTCTTC.